This TCR beta chain was observed in a study of CD4+ T cells in melanoma. Assay: immunoSEQ multiplex PCR; the TCRdb copy retains only in-frame clones and omits some. The sample carries about 9,000 clones, over 55% recorded once. This CDR3 region has 15 residues. V lost 5 bases, J lost 3 bases, and 7 bases stayed unmatched. Germline V gene sequence: CDR1 SGHVS, CDR2 FNYEAQ. The chain joins TRBV7-6 to TRBJ2-5; 9 bases are a match to TRBD1. This TCR came from a human donor with melanoma. Material for sequencing was cells from a culture (not recorded whether cultured in vitro). Here the CDR3 reads CASSPGTGREETQYF. DNA of the CDR3: TGTGCCAGCAGCCCGGGGACAGGGAGAGAAGAGACCCAGTACTTC.